This passage covers 23 T cell receptor beta chains from one sample sequenced in a study of spatial heterogeneity in lung cancer. Indicated time point: sample taken at primary tumor resection. Unsorted tumor, nontumor lung tissue or cryopreserved PBMC supplied the whole RNA. TCRdb re-called the 5' RACE reads with MiXCR, one entry per CDR3 protein. The sample has some 21,000 distinct CDR3 sequences, 4.6% seen once; the top ten hold 6.5% to 9%. Sequenced here: PBMCs, sampled at surgery. These receptors all come from a male donor with early-stage non-small cell lung cancer.

At least ten counts were recorded for this clonotype. J is TRBJ2-1 and V is TRBV10-2; a weak D match, TRBD1 (5 bases). The CDR3 is 16 amino acids. CDR1 and CDR2 from the germline V gene are WSHSY and SAAADI. Trimming took off 3 bases at V and 3 bases at J, with 15 bases between the two ends. The CDR3 sequence: CASSDGAILGYNEQFF. CDR3 sequence (DNA): TGCGCCAGCAGTGATGGGGCTATTCTAGGCTACAATGAGCAGTTCTTC.

On this clonotype: This clone may be a read error of a much larger clone one base away. The J gene is TRBJ2-1, the V gene TRBV5-1, with D possibly matching TRBD1 (6 bases). In germline, CDR1 is SGHRS, CDR2 YFSETQ. The V end lost 4 bases, the J end lost 3 bases, and 14 bases lay between the germline ends. The CDR3 has 15 amino acids. Here the CDR3 reads CASSPVSDSYNEQFF. Written as DNA, the CDR3 is TGCGCCAGCAGCCCCGTGTCGGACAGCTACAATGAGCAGTTCTTC.

This clonotype has ten or more counts. The V gene is TRBV2, the J gene TRBJ1-2; possible D gene TRBD1, 5 bases. Germline V gene lookup returns CDR1 SNHLY and CDR2 FYNNEI. V lost 6 bases and J 4 bases, leaving 15 bases between the germline ends. The CDR3 sequence is 14 residues long. The CDR3 bases are TGTGCCAGCAGGGGAGACGGGACTTCCTATGGCTACACCTTC. Translated: CASRGDGTSYGYTF.

This clonotype was picked up many times. J is TRBJ2-2 and V is TRBV28, with unresolved D. The ends were cut back, 4 bases at V and 5 bases at J, with 11 bases in the middle. Germline values: CDR1 MDHEN, CDR2 SYDVKM. This CDR3 comprises 14 residues. This chain's CDR3 is CASSSARRTGELFF. In nucleotides, the CDR3 is TGTGCCAGCAGTTCGGCACGTCGGACCGGGGAGCTGTTTTTT.

This clonotype was seen at least ten times. The chain's CDR3 is CASSLAGAYNEQFF. CDR3 nucleotide sequence: TGTGCCAGCAGCTTAGCGGGGGCTTACAATGAGCAGTTCTTC. The chain combines TRBV7-9 with TRBJ2-1; D possibly corresponds to TRBD1 (6 bases). CDR1 and CDR2 from the germline V gene are SEHNR and FQNEAQ (reference sequence). The CDR3 has 14 residues. Trimming removed 0 bases at V and 4 bases at J, with 7 bases between.

This clonotype has more than one count but fewer than ten. The gene calls are TRBV7-8 and TRBJ2-1; 8 bases align to TRBD1. CDR3 length: 17 amino acids. V lost 4 bases, J lost 12 bases, and 20 bases stayed unmatched. Germline loops: CDR1 SGHVS, CDR2 FQNEAQ. The CDR3 is CASSSTPGTGQRIGQFF. The CDR3 DNA reads TGTGCCAGCAGCTCAACCCCCGGGACAGGACAAAGAATTGGGCAGTTCTTC.

This clonotype is deemed medium-sized. The chain employs TRBV28 and TRBJ1-4; no definite D call. Germline V gives CDR1 MDHEN, CDR2 SYDVKM. Between the trimmed V and J ends, which lost 6 bases and 0 bases, there was a span of 17 bases. This CDR3 has 17 residues. CDR3 protein: CASSSYSDGATNEKLFF. CDR3 coding DNA: TGTGCCAGCAGCTCATACTCAGACGGTGCAACTAATGAAAAACTGTTTTTT.

The rearrangement links TRBV27 to TRBJ2-1; 10 bases are shared with TRBD2. V lost 3 bases and J lost 7; bases outside the gene matches: 6. CDR3 length equals 15 residues. The germline V gene encodes CDR1 MNHEY and CDR2 SMNVEV (reference sequence). The CDR3 is CASSFTAGGVNEQFF. CDR3 sequence (DNA): TGTGCCAGCAGTTTCACAGCGGGAGGGGTTAATGAGCAGTTCTTC.

This clonotype was observed many times. The chain is built from TRBV25-1 and TRBJ1-4; D is uncertain. The V gene's germline CDR1 is MGHDK and CDR2 SYGVNS. This CDR3 has 13 residues. V lost 0 bases to trimming and J lost 7 bases, with 6 bases between them. This CDR3 reads CASSEYESEKLFF. The DNA for the CDR3 is TGTGCCAGCAGTGAATATGAGTCTGAAAAACTGTTTTTT.

In DNA, the CDR3 is TGTGCCAGCAGCTTAGAACTAGCGGGAGTGAAGACCCAGTACTTC. Residues: CASSLELAGVKTQYF. J is TRBJ2-5 and V is TRBV7-6; 11 nucleotides line up with TRBD2. Trimming at V came to 1 base and at J to 6 bases, leaving 4 bases not matched to a gene. This CDR3 is built from 15 residues. Germline V gene sequence: CDR1 SGHVS, CDR2 FNYEAQ.

This clonotype appeared many times. This chain links TRBV7-6 with TRBJ2-1; D is possibly TRBD1 (5 bases). This CDR3 is 12 amino acids long. Between the trimmed V and J ends, which lost 3 bases and 5 bases, there was a span of 5 bases. CDR1 SGHVS and CDR2 FNYEAQ come from the germline V gene. The CDR3 protein is CASSLTDNEQFF. DNA for the CDR3: TGTGCCAGCAGCTTGACAGACAATGAGCAGTTCTTC.

This clonotype was observed many times. The V gene is TRBV30, the J gene TRBJ2-5, with D perhaps matching TRBD1 or TRBD2 (5 bases each). This CDR3 is 14 amino acids long. CDR1 and CDR2 from the germline V gene are GTSNPN and SVGIG (reference sequence). The germline V and J ends were trimmed by 3 bases and 1 base, with 12 bases remaining between them. This chain's CDR3 is CAWSSGAGQETQYF. In nucleotides, the CDR3 is TGTGCCTGGAGCTCCGGGGCCGGCCAAGAGACCCAGTACTTC.

This clonotype counts as medium-sized (0.01 to 0.1%). The genes are TRBV30 and TRBJ1-5, with D perhaps matching TRBD1 (6 bases). The germline V and J ends were trimmed by 0 bases and 6 bases, with 12 bases remaining between them. Looked up from germline, CDR1 is GTSNPN and CDR2 is SVGIG (reference sequence). This CDR3 comprises 14 residues. The CDR3 sequence is CAWSVTGRGQPQHF. CDR3 nucleotides: TGTGCCTGGAGTGTAACAGGGCGAGGTCAGCCCCAGCATTTT.

By share of the sample, this clonotype is medium-sized. J is TRBJ1-1 and V is TRBV7-2; maybe TRBD1 (5 bases). Germline V gives CDR1 SGHTA, CDR2 FQGNSA. There are 13 residues in the CDR3. Deletions cut 5 bases from V and 4 bases from J, with 11 bases between. The CDR3 bases are TGTGCCAGCAGCCTCAGCAGGGCCACTGAAGCTTTCTTT. This gives the protein CASSLSRATEAFF. The full variable domain, with the rest looked up from reference TRBV7-2 and TRBJ1-1, is GAGVSQSPSNKVTEKGKDVELRCDPISGHTALYWYRQSLGQGLEFLIYFQGNSAPDKSGLPSDRFSAERTGGSVSTLTIQRTQQEDSAVYLCASSLSRATEAFFGQGTRLTVV.

Only one count was recorded for this clonotype. Being one base from a much bigger clone, this may be a read error. V gene TRBV6-5 combines with J gene TRBJ1-5, with D perhaps given as TRBD1 or TRBD2 (5 bases each). TRBJ2-3 explains the end of the DNA better; the J call may be wrong. This CDR3 is 13 amino acids long. Per germline, CDR1 MNHEY and CDR2 SVGAGI. CDR3 in amino acids: CASTPGLNQPQYF. The CDR3 DNA reads TGTGCCAGCACCCCGGGGCTCAATCAGCCCCAGTATTTT.

This clonotype was observed many times. The V and J genes are TRBV7-2 and TRBJ1-5; D not certain. The CDR3 covers 12 residues. V lost 3 bases, J lost 4 bases, and 4 bases lay in between. In germline, CDR1 is SGHTA, CDR2 FQGNSA. CDR3 loop: CASSFRNQPQHF. The CDR3 DNA is TGTGCCAGCAGCTTCAGAAATCAGCCCCAGCATTTT.

This clonotype was seen ten or more times. This chain joins TRBV27 and TRBJ2-7; D perhaps matches TRBD1 (5 bases). Germline CDR1 is MNHEY and CDR2 is SMNVEV (reference sequence). Trimming removed 3 bases from V and 2 bases from J, with 14 bases in between. This CDR3 region has 15 residues. Written as DNA, the CDR3 is TGTGCCAGCAGTTTTAACGCAGGGTTCGCCTACGAGCAGTACTTC. It yields the protein CASSFNAGFAYEQYF.

This clonotype appeared many times. V gene TRBV5-1 combines with J gene TRBJ2-3; D is unclear. Trimming stripped 4 bases from V and 2 bases from J, with 11 bases between. From germline, CDR1 is SGHRS and CDR2 YFSETQ. The CDR3 is 14 residues long. Written as DNA, the CDR3 is TGCGCCAGCAGCATATATACGTTCACAGATACGCAGTATTTT. Its protein is CASSIYTFTDTQYF. The whole variable domain, filled in from reference TRBV5-1 and TRBJ2-3, reads KAGVTQTPRYLIKTRGQQVTLSCSPISGHRSVSWYQQTPGQGLQFLFEYFSETQRNKGNFPGRFSGRQFSNSRSEMNVSTLELGDSALYLCASSIYTFTDTQYFGPGTRLTVL.

This clonotype was counted many times. The gene calls are TRBV27 and TRBJ2-1; tentatively, D is TRBD2 (5 bases). Germline-derived CDR1 and CDR2 are MNHEY and SMNVEV (reference sequence). The CDR3 loop spans 13 amino acids. Trimming took off 4 bases at V and 12 bases at J, with 16 bases between the two ends. Written as DNA, the CDR3 is TGTGCCAGCAGTTCCGGGATTTTCAAAGGGCAGTTCTTC. Translation: CASSSGIFKGQFF.

In this sample, this clonotype turned up many times. This chain links TRBV11-1 with TRBJ1-1; TRBD1 is a possible D gene (6 bases). The CDR3 is 14 amino acids. The germline V and J ends were trimmed by 5 bases and 1 base, with 11 bases remaining between them. Germline lookup yields CDR1 SGHAT and CDR2 FQDESV (reference sequence). CDR3 sequence: CASSPGGRNTEAFF. Written as DNA, the CDR3 is TGTGCCAGCAGCCCCGGGGGCAGGAACACTGAAGCTTTCTTT.

This clonotype was counted at least ten times. This chain connects TRBV12-3 or TRBV12-4 to TRBJ1-6, with D tentatively TRBD1 (6 bases). V was clipped by 6 bases and J by 1 base, with 19 bases between them. The CDR3 spans 18 residues. CDR3 residues: CASSPTKGGPSYNSPLHF. The CDR3 DNA reads TGTGCCAGCAGCCCCACTAAGGGGGGGCCATCCTATAATTCACCCCTCCACTTT.

This clonotype has at least ten counts. The chain couples TRBV7-2 to TRBJ1-4; TRBD1 might be the D (5 bases). Trimming left V 1 base short and J 3 bases short, with 12 bases between. The CDR3 has 16 amino acids. Germline assignment: CDR1 SGHTA and CDR2 FQGNSA. The CDR3, as DNA: TGTGCCAGCAGCTTAGTGTCAGGGTGGGCTAATGAAAAACTGTTTTTT. The encoded protein is CASSLVSGWANEKLFF.

The chain joins TRBV19 to TRBJ1-5; D not certain. The V end lost 7 bases, the J end lost 2 bases, and 6 bases lay between the germline ends. Germline loops: CDR1 LNHDA, CDR2 SQIVND (reference sequence). This CDR3 has 12 residues. The CDR3 is CASMQGNQPQHF. DNA of the CDR3: TGTGCCAGTATGCAGGGCAATCAGCCCCAGCATTTT.